This T cell receptor (beta chain) emerged from a study of T-cell memory formation after mild COVID-19. On the study more broadly: Clusters of TCRs were largely donor specific.

Germline V gene data show CDR1 as SGHTA and CDR2 as FQGNSA. This CDR3 is 13 amino acids long. With 4 bases removed from V and 5 bases from J, the gap between germline ends came to 11 bases. 5'RACE with constant-segment primers yielded barcoded, UMI-tagged TCR alpha and TCR beta cDNA libraries. TCRdb processed the 5' RACE reads anew with MiXCR; each CDR3 protein has one entry. Of under 300,000 distinct CDR3 sequences listed, approximately 9% were seen once; the top ten hold roughly 21%. There are a few counts of this clonotype. The sequence was obtained from a man younger than 35 who had mild COVID-19 (a few samples of this study predate the infection). Cell type and time point are not known. What was sequenced was PBMCs or a T cell subset sorted from them (not recorded which). V and J are TRBV7-2 and TRBJ1-1; D gene unclear. CDR3 loop: CASSYNEWTEAFF. The DNA for the CDR3 is TGTGCCAGCAGCTATAACGAGTGGACTGAAGCTTTCTTT. The complete variable domain, with remaining parts taken from reference TRBV7-2 and TRBJ1-1, reads GAGVSQSPSNKVTEKGKDVELRCDPISGHTALYWYRQSLGQGLEFLIYFQGNSAPDKSGLPSDRFSAERTGGSVSTLTIQRTQQEDSAVYLCASSYNEWTEAFFGQGTRLTVV.